The source of this TCR beta chain is a study of control samples from healthy donors and cancer patients. Some clones are missing from TCRdb's copy, which holds only in-frame ones; the method was immunoSEQ multiplex PCR. The table records some 150,000 clones, roughly 94% of them present only once. CDR1 and CDR2 (germline): LNHDA, SQIVND (reference sequence). With 3 bases clipped from V and 1 base from J, the junction kept 7 bases outside the gene matches. The CDR3 extends over 16 amino acids. The sequenced sample consisted of PBMCs. The source is a man in his sixties with colorectal cancer. The V gene is TRBV19, the J gene TRBJ2-5; TRBD2 matches 8 bases. The CDR3 nucleotides are TGTGCCAGTAGTATGTTTAGCGGGGCTATCCAAGAGACCCAGTACTTC. Its protein is CASSMFSGAIQETQYF.